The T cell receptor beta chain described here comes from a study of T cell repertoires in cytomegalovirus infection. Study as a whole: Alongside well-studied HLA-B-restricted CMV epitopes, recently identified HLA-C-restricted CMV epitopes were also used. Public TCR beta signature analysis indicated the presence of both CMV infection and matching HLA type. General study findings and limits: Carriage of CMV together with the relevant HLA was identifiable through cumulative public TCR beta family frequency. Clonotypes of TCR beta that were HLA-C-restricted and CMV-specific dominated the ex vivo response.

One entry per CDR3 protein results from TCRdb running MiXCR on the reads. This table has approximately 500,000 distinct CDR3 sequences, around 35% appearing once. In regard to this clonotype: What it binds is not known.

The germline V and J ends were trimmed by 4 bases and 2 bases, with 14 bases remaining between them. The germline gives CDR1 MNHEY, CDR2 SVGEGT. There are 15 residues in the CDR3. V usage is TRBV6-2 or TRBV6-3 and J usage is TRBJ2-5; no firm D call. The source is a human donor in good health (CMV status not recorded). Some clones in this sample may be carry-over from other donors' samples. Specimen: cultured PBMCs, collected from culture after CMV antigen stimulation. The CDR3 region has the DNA TGTGCCAGCAGTTCTTCTGTAGCTTTGCAAGAGACCCAGTACTTC. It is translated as CASSSSVALQETQYF.